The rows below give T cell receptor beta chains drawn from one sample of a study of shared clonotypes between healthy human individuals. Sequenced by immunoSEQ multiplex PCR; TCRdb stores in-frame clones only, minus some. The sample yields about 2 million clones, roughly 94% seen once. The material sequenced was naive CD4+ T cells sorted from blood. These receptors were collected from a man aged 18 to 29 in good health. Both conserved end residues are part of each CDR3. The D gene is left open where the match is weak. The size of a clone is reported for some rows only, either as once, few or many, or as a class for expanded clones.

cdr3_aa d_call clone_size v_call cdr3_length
CASSLQSGSPTDTQYF TRBD2 NA TRBV7-2 16
CASSLTGANVLTF NA few TRBV5-1 13
CASSAGKVRPETQYF NA NA TRBV6-1 15
CASSRGQTSPLHF TRBD1 NA TRBV7-9 13
CASSILGGGSYNEQFF NA NA TRBV19 16
CASSEETIDTQYF NA NA TRBV2 13
CASSLDRGLYEQYF TRBD1 NA TRBV11-2 14
CASSETWIEGNQPQHF NA NA TRBV6-1 16
CASSDEGGTQYF NA NA TRBV2 12
CASSGQSTYEQYF NA NA TRBV27 13
CASKGTLSGNTIYF NA NA TRBV21-1 14
CASSLGGALGTQYF NA NA TRBV13 14
CASSPGTGFHGELFF TRBD1 NA TRBV7-9 15
CASGLVRGPGDYGYTF NA NA TRBV12-5 16
CAWTIQGNQPQHF NA NA TRBV30 13
CASSYSAGGGADTQYF TRBD2 NA TRBV6-5 16
CASSFGTGQETQYF NA NA TRBV5-1 14
CASSTRGGPDTQYF TRBD2 NA TRBV7-2 14
CASSFAGQGAVYEQYF TRBD1 NA TRBV13 16
CASRNTGGPPEAFF TRBD1 once TRBV27 14
CAFRPGTDTQYF NA NA TRBV7-9 12
CASSGGQNSYNEQFF NA NA TRBV25-1 15
CAISDRQTSNSPLHF NA NA TRBV10-3 15
CASSNTRGQGDNSPLHF NA NA TRBV21-1 17
CASSLQGSGNTIYF NA many TRBV7-2 14
CASSPGSTDTQYF NA once TRBV7-2 13
CASSGRETQYF NA NA TRBV2 11
CASSSPQTSSYEQYF NA NA TRBV6-6 15
CATKPEGAINSPLHF TRBD1 NA TRBV19 15
CASSPPRETEAFF NA NA TRBV28 13
CASSQDQGGRGEDGYTF NA NA TRBV4-1 17
CASSFISGQETQYF NA once TRBV7-6 14
CASSSPGTADTEAFF NA NA TRBV6-1 15
CAWSEWGYEQYF NA NA TRBV30 12
CASSLPGAYNEQFF NA NA TRBV7-2 14
CASSQDQGVINNSPLHF TRBD1 NA TRBV4-3 17
CASSSPGTGYHEQYF TRBD1 once TRBV7-8 15
CASSFPGETQYF NA NA TRBV5-1 12
CAISERGQEGYTF NA few TRBV10-3 13
CASSAGTGTGNTIYF TRBD1 NA TRBV2 15
CASSPFNQPQHF NA NA TRBV7-2 12
CASSTLGRGHNEQFF TRBD1 NA TRBV7-2 15
CATSGGQGRMSNQPQHF TRBD1 few TRBV6-1 17
CASSKIGDRANNFGYGYTF NA few TRBV21-1 19
CASSLGGTAGTQYF TRBD1 NA TRBV11-2 14
CASSLAFSGGYEQYF NA NA TRBV7-2 15
CASSLFYGGRDGTDTQYF TRBD2 NA TRBV7-3 18
CASSHGRAGQYTEAFF NA NA TRBV4-2 16
CASSDYRDEQYF NA NA TRBV14 12
CASSENGGYEQYF TRBD2 NA TRBV10-1 13
CASSLLGGGTGELFF NA NA TRBV5-1 15
CASSPDRGEAFF TRBD1 NA TRBV25-1 12
CASGGVEGSDKVKLFF NA NA TRBV9 16
CASSPIGSDTQYF NA NA TRBV18 13
CAISDPSHTEAFF NA NA TRBV10-3 13